This T cell receptor beta chain was sequenced during a study of cytomegalovirus exposure and HLA in healthy donors. PCR amplification relied on 60 Vbeta primers (plus 13 Jbeta primers). TCRdb keeps only in-frame clones here, not all; method: immunoSEQ multiplex PCR. The sample contains roughly 180,000 clones, 70% to 85% of which appear only once. Broader study findings: The authors enumerated under 200 TCR beta chains as linked to cytomegalovirus.

Trimming at V came to 6 bases and at J to 1 base, leaving 5 bases not matched to a gene. Germline-derived CDR1 and CDR2 are MNHEY and SMNVEV (reference sequence). The CDR3 extends over 14 amino acids. Concerning this clone itself: Its antigen remains unidentified.

The chain couples TRBV27 to TRBJ2-7; the match to TRBD2 covers 8 bases. This clonotype originated in a woman between 25 and 40 years old in good health and CMV-seropositive. The sequenced material came from PBMCs. CDR3 sequence (DNA): TGTGCCAGCAGCCAGCGGGAGCGGTCCTACGAGCAGTACTTC. It specifies CASSQRERSYEQYF.